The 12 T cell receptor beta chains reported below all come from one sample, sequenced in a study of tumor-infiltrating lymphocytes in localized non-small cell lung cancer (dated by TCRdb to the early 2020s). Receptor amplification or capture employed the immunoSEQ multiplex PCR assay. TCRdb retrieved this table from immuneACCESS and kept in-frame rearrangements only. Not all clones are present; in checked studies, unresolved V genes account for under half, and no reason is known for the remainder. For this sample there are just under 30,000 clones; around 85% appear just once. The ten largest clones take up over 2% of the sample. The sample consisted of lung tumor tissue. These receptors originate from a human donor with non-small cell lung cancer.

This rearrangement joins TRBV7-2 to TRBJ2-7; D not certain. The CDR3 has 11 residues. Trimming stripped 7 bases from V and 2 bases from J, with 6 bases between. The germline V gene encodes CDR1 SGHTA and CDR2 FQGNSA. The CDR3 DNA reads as TGTGCCAGCACCTCGGCCTACGAGCAGTACTTC. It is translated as CASTSAYEQYF.

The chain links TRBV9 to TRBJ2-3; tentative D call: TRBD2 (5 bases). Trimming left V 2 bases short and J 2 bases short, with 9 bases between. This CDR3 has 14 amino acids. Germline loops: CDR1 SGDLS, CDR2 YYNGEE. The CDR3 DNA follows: TGTGCCAGCAGCGTGCAGGAGGCCACAGATACGCAGTATTTT. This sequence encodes CASSVQEATDTQYF.

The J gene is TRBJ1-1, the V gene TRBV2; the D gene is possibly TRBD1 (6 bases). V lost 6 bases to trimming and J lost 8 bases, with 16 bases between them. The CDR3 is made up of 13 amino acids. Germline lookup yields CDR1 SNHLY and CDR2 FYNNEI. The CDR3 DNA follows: TGTGCCAGCAGCCCGGGGACAAAACGGGAAGCTTTCTTT. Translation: CASSPGTKREAFF.

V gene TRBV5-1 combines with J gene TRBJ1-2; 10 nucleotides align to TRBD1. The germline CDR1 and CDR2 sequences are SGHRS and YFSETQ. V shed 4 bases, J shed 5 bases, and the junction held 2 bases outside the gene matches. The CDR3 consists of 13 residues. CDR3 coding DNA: TGCGCCAGCAGCCCGGGACAGGGGTATGGCTACACCTTC. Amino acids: CASSPGQGYGYTF.

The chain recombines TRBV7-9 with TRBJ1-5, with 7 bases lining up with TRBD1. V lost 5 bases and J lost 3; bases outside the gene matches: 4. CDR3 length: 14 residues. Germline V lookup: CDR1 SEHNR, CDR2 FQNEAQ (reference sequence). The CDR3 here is CASSRDSNNQPQHF. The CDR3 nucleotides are TGTGCCAGCAGCCGGGACAGCAACAATCAGCCCCAGCATTTT.

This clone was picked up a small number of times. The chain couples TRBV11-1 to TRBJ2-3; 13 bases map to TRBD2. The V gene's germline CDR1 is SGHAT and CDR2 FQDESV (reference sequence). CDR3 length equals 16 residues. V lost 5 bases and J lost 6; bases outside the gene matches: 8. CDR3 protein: CASSGGLAGRRDTQYF. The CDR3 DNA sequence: TGTGCCAGCAGCGGGGGACTAGCGGGGCGTCGGGATACGCAGTATTTT.

CDR3 region: CASSGEWDRGNEKLFF. CDR3 nucleotide sequence: TGTGCCAGCAGTGGAGAATGGGACAGGGGAAATGAAAAACTGTTTTTT. The rearrangement uses TRBV2 and TRBJ1-4, with TRBD1 identical over 10 bases. Germline-derived CDR1 and CDR2 are SNHLY and FYNNEI. The CDR3 has 16 amino acids. After removal of 4 bases from V and 5 bases from J, the junction contained 7 bases not matched to a gene. Full variable domain (remainder filled in from reference TRBV2 and TRBJ1-4): EPEVTQTPSHQVTQMGQEVILRCVPISNHLYFYWYRQILGQKVEFLVSFYNNEISEKSEIFDDQFSVERPDGSNFTLKIRSTKLEDSAMYFCASSGEWDRGNEKLFFGSGTQLSVL.

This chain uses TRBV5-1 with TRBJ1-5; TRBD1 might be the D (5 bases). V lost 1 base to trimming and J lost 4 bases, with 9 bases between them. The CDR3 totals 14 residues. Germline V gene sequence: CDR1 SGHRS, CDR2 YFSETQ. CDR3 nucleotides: TGCGCCAGCAGCTTGCAAGGGGAGAATCAGCCCCAGCATTTT. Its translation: CASSLQGENQPQHF.

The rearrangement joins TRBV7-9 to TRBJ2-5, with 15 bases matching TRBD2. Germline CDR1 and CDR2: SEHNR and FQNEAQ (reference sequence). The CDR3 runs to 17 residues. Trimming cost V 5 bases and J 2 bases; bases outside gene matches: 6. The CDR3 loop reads CASSTGTSGGRQETQYF. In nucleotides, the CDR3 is TGTGCCAGCAGCACGGGGACTAGCGGGGGGAGGCAAGAGACCCAGTACTTC. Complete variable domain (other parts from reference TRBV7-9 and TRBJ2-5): DTGVSQNPRHKITKRGQNVTFRCDPISEHNRLYWYRQTLGQGPEFLTYFQNEAQLEKSRLLSDRFSAERPKGSFSTLEIQRTEQGDSAMYLCASSTGTSGGRQETQYFGPGTRLLVL.

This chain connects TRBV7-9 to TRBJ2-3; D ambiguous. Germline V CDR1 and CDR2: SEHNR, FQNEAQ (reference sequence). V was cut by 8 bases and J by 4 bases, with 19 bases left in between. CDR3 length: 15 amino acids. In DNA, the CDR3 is TGTGCCAGCGGTACTTCTATCCTCAAGGCAGATACGCAGTATTTT. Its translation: CASGTSILKADTQYF. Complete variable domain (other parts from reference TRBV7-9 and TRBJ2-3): DTGVSQNPRHKITKRGQNVTFRCDPISEHNRLYWYRQTLGQGPEFLTYFQNEAQLEKSRLLSDRFSAERPKGSFSTLEIQRTEQGDSAMYLCASGTSILKADTQYFGPGTRLTVL.

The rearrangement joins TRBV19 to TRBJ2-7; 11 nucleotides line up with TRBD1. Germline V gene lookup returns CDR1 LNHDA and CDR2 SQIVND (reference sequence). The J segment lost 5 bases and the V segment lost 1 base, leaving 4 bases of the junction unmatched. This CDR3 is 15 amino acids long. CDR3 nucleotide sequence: TGTGCCAGTAGTATAGGGACAGGGGGCCCCCACGAGCAGTACTTC. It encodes CASSIGTGGPHEQYF.

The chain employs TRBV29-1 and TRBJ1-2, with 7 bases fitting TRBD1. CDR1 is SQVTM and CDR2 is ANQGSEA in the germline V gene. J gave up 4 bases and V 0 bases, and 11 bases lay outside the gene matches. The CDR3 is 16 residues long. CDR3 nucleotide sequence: TGCAGCGTTGAAGAACCCTCCCCCCGGGACAGCTATGGCTACACCTTC. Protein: CSVEEPSPRDSYGYTF.